The TCR beta chain under discussion was sequenced for a study of Ad26.COV2.S vaccination and SARS-CoV-2 variants. Described treatment: some 20 received Ad26.COV2.S at low or high dose, single or two shots; 5 received placebo; per-sample allocation not given. The study sampled participants on day 63 after the first vaccine or placebo injection. Recruitment in Boston yielded a donor of adult age, 18-55 years. The repertoire was sequenced with immunoSEQ multiplex PCR; TCRdb's copy has only in-frame clones and lacks some. This table holds 350,000 to 500,000 clones, about nine tenths found once. The CDR3 sequence is 14 residues long. Germline V lookup: CDR1 SGHTA, CDR2 FQGNSA. V lost 1 base to trimming and J lost 1 base, with 7 bases between them.

The sample consisted of peripheral blood, taken in a trial of Ad26.COV2.S vaccine versus placebo. This TCR derives from a person aged 18-60 years who received the Ad26.COV2.S COVID-19 vaccine or a placebo. The chain combines TRBV7-2 with TRBJ1-1, with D unresolved. The CDR3 is CASSLERQNTEAFF. The DNA for the CDR3 is TGTGCCAGCAGCTTAGAACGACAGAACACTGAAGCTTTCTTT.